The next 3 T cell receptor beta chains were all read from a single sample in a study of CD8 T cells in Susac syndrome. Random-hexamer reverse transcription was applied to about 0.45 to 1 ug RNA. TCRdb itself ran the immunoSEQ multiplex PCR reads through MiXCR, one entry per CDR3 protein. The sample contains hundreds of thousands of distinct CDR3 sequences, around 96% of which appear only once. Sequencing was performed on CD4+ T cells from PBMCs. The source is a human donor with multiple sclerosis.

The V gene is TRBV3-1, the J gene TRBJ2-4; 10 positions agree with TRBD2. J gave up 1 base and V 8 bases, and 8 bases lay outside the gene matches. The germline V gene has CDR1 LGHDT and CDR2 YNNKEL (reference sequence). The CDR3 spans 16 residues. The CDR3 DNA sequence: TGTGCCAGCGCAAGCGGGGGGGCCTATGCCAAAAACATTCAGTACTTC. Translated, it gives CASASGGAYAKNIQYF.

The V gene is TRBV1, the J gene TRBJ2-7; TRBD2 is the table's D call and was not checked against the DNA. TRBV1 is a known pseudogene. CDR3 size: 17 residues. As DNA, the CDR3 is TGCACCAGCAGCCAAGCGGGACTAGCGGGGACCTCCTACGAGCAGTACTTC. Translating gives CTSSQAGLAGTSYEQYF.

This clonotype is a singleton in its sample. J is TRBJ1-2 and V is TRBV12-3 or TRBV12-4; possibly TRBD1 for D (6 bases). V gave up 3 bases and J gave up 4 bases, with 12 bases separating them. This CDR3 comprises 14 residues. Written as DNA, the CDR3 is TGTGCCAGCAGTTTGACGGGACACCGCTATGGCTACACCTTC. This translates into CASSLTGHRYGYTF.